This T cell receptor beta chain stems from a study of chemoradiotherapy in HPV16-positive cancers. About the research overall: Two HPV16-positive patients' cells yielded candidate HPV-specific clones and common motifs. Overall study results and limits: In HPV16-positive patients, HPV-responsive T-cell expansion tracked better recurrence-free survival. The functional HPV-specific definition rests on just a couple of HPV16-positive patients.

The CDR3 runs to 12 residues. V was shortened by 6 bases and J by 8 bases, with 13 bases between the two germline ends. CDR1 and CDR2 (germline): LGHNA, YNFKEQ. Assay used: immunoSEQ multiplex PCR; TCRdb lists only in-frame clones, some missing. The sample carries thousands of clones, over 75% recorded once. In the case of this clone: The antigen is not known.

Repertoires were sampled repeatedly during chemoradiotherapy. The sample here was taken from a patient who underwent chemoradiotherapy. The chain uses TRBV4-2 and TRBJ1-2, with D unclear. This TCR derives from a human donor with HPV-associated anogenital cancer. In DNA, the CDR3 is TGTGCCAGCAGGGGTCTTAATTGGGGCTACACCTTC. Translated: CASRGLNWGYTF.